The clone carrying this T cell receptor beta chain was recorded once. Antigen unknown. The sort gate was single viable CD3+CD4+CD8-CD45RO+ cells for memory CD4+ T cells. These data are taken from a study of memory CD4+ T cells and cytomegalovirus serostatus. Study information: Of the healthy Belgian adults, 9 or 10 were CMV seropositive and fewer than 30 seronegative.

Study-level findings and limits: The CMV-associated TCR signature appears largely within the CD4+ memory repertoire.

Libraries were prepared by immunoSEQ multiplex PCR; TCRdb keeps only in-frame clonotypes and omits some of them. The sample has 45,000 to 60,000 clones, approximately 78% seen once. The CDR3 is made up of 14 amino acids. Trimming left V 5 bases short and J 5 bases short, with 12 bases between. Germline-derived CDR1 and CDR2 are SGHAT and FQNNGV. The sequencing input was memory CD4+ T cells from blood. The TCR comes from an adult in good health and CMV-seronegative. The rearrangement links TRBV11-2 to TRBJ2-2; D unclear. The CDR3 DNA sequence: TGTGCCAGCAGCCCCCCCGGCCGTACCGGGGAGCTGTTTTTT. This translates into CASSPPGRTGELFF.